The 22 T cell receptor beta chains listed next were all sequenced from one sample in a study of CD8+ T cells in alopecia areata. Sequencing templates came from extracted RNA that was reverse transcribed into cDNA. Clones were read by immunoSEQ multiplex PCR, and TCRdb kept only the in-frame ones, dropping some. The sample lists some 200,000 clones; 59% were seen once. The material sequenced was CD4+ T cells sorted from blood, taken at week 0. The receptors come from a human donor with alopecia areata.

The chain joins TRBV29-1 to TRBJ2-5; D assignment may be TRBD1 or TRBD2 (6 bases each). The CDR3 totals 12 residues. Germline-derived CDR1 and CDR2 are SQVTM and ANQGSEA. The ends were cut back, 7 bases at V and 5 bases at J, with 14 bases in the middle. CDR3 in DNA: TGCAGCGAGAGGGGGGAGTTGGAGACCCAGTACTTC. Its translation: CSERGELETQYF.

The V and J genes are TRBV7-3 and TRBJ1-2; D call uncertain. The V end was cut by 2 bases, the J end by 3 bases, with 10 bases between. Germline V gene data show CDR1 as SGHTA and CDR2 as FQGTGA. The CDR3 is 14 amino acids. CDR3 loop: CASSLRGLDYGYTF. The CDR3 region has the DNA TGTGCCAGCAGCTTACGAGGGCTGGACTATGGCTACACCTTC.

The chain employs TRBV7-3 and TRBJ2-3, with D perhaps TRBD1 (5 bases). CDR1 and CDR2 from the germline V gene are SGHTA and FQGTGA. There are 15 residues in the CDR3. Trimming took off 8 bases at V and 6 bases at J, with 21 bases between the two ends. The CDR3 DNA sequence: TGTGCCAGCCAAGGGGTGGGCGGCACTGGTGATACGCAGTATTTT. It codes for CASQGVGGTGDTQYF.

The CDR3 spells CASSHMERDRSYEQYF. The CDR3 nucleotides read TGTGCCAGCAGCCACATGGAGAGGGACAGGTCCTACGAGCAGTACTTC. The chain joins TRBV14 to TRBJ2-7; 8 bases fit TRBD1. The CDR3 covers 16 residues. The J segment lost 1 base and the V segment lost 3 bases, leaving 8 bases of the junction unmatched. Germline V CDR1 and CDR2: SGHDN, FVKESK.

V gene TRBV10-3 combines with J gene TRBJ2-1, with 9 bases matching TRBD2. CDR3 size: 14 residues. With 5 bases clipped from V and 10 bases from J, the junction kept 9 bases outside the gene matches. The germline V gene has CDR1 ENHRY and CDR2 SYGVKD. For the CDR3, the DNA is TGTGCCATCAGTTCGGCGGGGGGGCCGCGGGAGCAGTTCTTC. As protein: CAISSAGGPREQFF.

The J gene is TRBJ2-5, the V gene TRBV5-1, with D tentatively TRBD2 (5 bases). The ends were cut back, 3 bases at V and 9 bases at J, with 15 bases in the middle. CDR3 length equals 13 residues. Per germline, CDR1 SGHRS and CDR2 YFSETQ. The CDR3 reads CASSSSDSSAQYF. The CDR3 region has the DNA TGCGCCAGCAGCTCCTCGGACTCGTCGGCCCAGTACTTC.

In this sample, this clone turned up a few times. CDR3 residues: CASGESANDYGYTF. In DNA, the CDR3 is TGCGCCAGCGGAGAATCTGCCAACGATTATGGCTACACCTTC. The rearrangement joins TRBV4-1 to TRBJ1-2; D gene uncertain. V was trimmed by 8 bases and J by 5 bases, leaving 18 bases between them. The CDR3 is 14 amino acids. Germline lookup yields CDR1 MGHRA and CDR2 YSYEKL.

The V call is TRBV20-1, the J call TRBJ1-4; D is unresolved. The ends were cut back, 5 bases at V and 5 bases at J, with 6 bases in the middle. This CDR3 contains 11 residues. Germline V CDR1 and CDR2: DFQATT, SNEGSKA (reference sequence). The CDR3 region has the DNA TGCAGTGCTGGGGTGAATGAAAAACTGTTTTTT. The encoded protein is CSAGVNEKLFF.

This clone was seen a handful of times. This chain connects TRBV6-5 to TRBJ2-7; possible D gene TRBD1, 6 bases. Between the trimmed V and J ends, which lost 6 bases and 6 bases, there was a span of 21 bases. CDR1 is MNHEY and CDR2 is SVGAGI in the germline V gene. The CDR3 is 15 amino acids. The CDR3 DNA is TGTGCCAGCAGGCTACAGGGTTCTCATCCTGGCGAGCAGTACTTC. It translates to CASRLQGSHPGEQYF.

The V call is TRBV12-5, the J call TRBJ1-1, with 7 bases that match TRBD1. After removal of 2 bases from V and 7 bases from J, the junction contained 1 base not matched to a gene. The CDR3 has 12 amino acids. Germline CDR1 and CDR2: LGHNT and FRNRAP. CDR3 in amino acids: CASGLSGGEAFF. CDR3 nucleotide sequence: TGTGCTAGTGGTTTGTCAGGGGGTGAAGCTTTCTTT.

The chain joins TRBV29-1 to TRBJ1-4; D may be TRBD1 (5 bases). Between the trimmed V and J ends, which lost 6 bases and 8 bases, there was a span of 19 bases. This CDR3 comprises 14 residues. The germline CDR1 and CDR2 sequences are SQVTM and ANQGSEA. The CDR3, as DNA: TGCAGCGTGAGCCCGGGACTTACGCGCGAAAAACTGTTTTTT. Translating gives CSVSPGLTREKLFF.

This clone has only a few counts. The chain carries TRBV6-1 and TRBJ2-7; 9 bases line up with TRBD2. Germline CDR1 reads MNHNS; CDR2 reads SASEGT. CDR3 size: 17 residues. V gave up 3 bases and J gave up 4 bases; unmatched junction bases: 13. CDR3 nucleotides: TGTGCCAGCAGTGAGATATCCAGCGGGGGGTTTGGGTACGAGCAGTACTTC. The encoded protein is CASSEISSGGFGYEQYF.

The gene calls are TRBV9 and TRBJ2-5, with D possibly TRBD2 on 6 matching bases. Germline V gene sequence: CDR1 SGDLS, CDR2 YYNGEE. Between the trimmed V and J ends, which lost 0 bases and 2 bases, there was a span of 14 bases. The CDR3 loop spans 16 amino acids. The CDR3 DNA follows: TGTGCCAGCAGCGTAGAATGGCGGGGCACTCAAGAGACCCAGTACTTC. It specifies CASSVEWRGTQETQYF.

The rearrangement links TRBV6-1 to TRBJ2-2, with D uncertain. V was clipped by 5 bases and J by 7 bases, with 11 bases between them. This CDR3 comprises 13 residues. The germline V gene has CDR1 MNHNS and CDR2 SASEGT. CDR3 in DNA: TGTGCCAGCAGTTATTGGGCGGACGGGGAGCTGTTTTTT. Encoded protein: CASSYWADGELFF.

The V gene is TRBV9, the J gene TRBJ1-5; D call uncertain. The CDR3 has 15 residues. The germline V gene has CDR1 SGDLS and CDR2 YYNGEE. V was trimmed by 0 bases and J by 0 bases, leaving 7 bases between them. Here the CDR3 reads CASSVGTNSNQPQHF. The DNA for the CDR3 is TGTGCCAGCAGCGTAGGCACGAATAGCAATCAGCCCCAGCATTTT. Based on the CDR3 plus reference TRBV9 and TRBJ1-5, the full variable domain is DSGVTQTPKHLITATGQRVTLRCSPRSGDLSVYWYQQSLDQGLQFLIQYYNGEERAKGNILERFSAQQFPDLHSELNLSSLELGDSALYFCASSVGTNSNQPQHFGDGTRLSIL.

This clone turned up a few times. The V gene is TRBV29-1, the J gene TRBJ2-1; D perhaps matches TRBD2 (5 bases). Trimming stripped 7 bases from V and 6 bases from J, with 10 bases between. The germline V gene encodes CDR1 SQVTM and CDR2 ANQGSEA. CDR3 length equals 11 residues. The CDR3 DNA reads as TGCAGCGGGGTTGAGGGCAATGAGCAGTTCTTC. Amino acids: CSGVEGNEQFF.

The chain joins TRBV30 to TRBJ2-5, with 8 bases lining up with TRBD2. J was trimmed by 6 bases and V by 2 bases; bases with no gene match: 5. CDR3 size: 13 residues. Per germline, CDR1 GTSNPN and CDR2 SVGIG (reference sequence). The CDR3 region is CAWSSGGAKTQYF. The CDR3 nucleotides read TGTGCCTGGAGTTCCGGGGGGGCCAAGACCCAGTACTTC.

This chain links TRBV29-1 with TRBJ1-5; D may be TRBD1 (5 bases). CDR1 and CDR2 (germline): SQVTM, ANQGSEA. The V and J ends lost 4 bases and 7 bases respectively, with 14 bases between them. The CDR3 is made up of 13 amino acids. CDR3 amino acids: CSVGAGSGQPQHF. The CDR3 DNA reads TGCAGCGTTGGGGCAGGGTCGGGGCAGCCCCAGCATTTT.

The V and J genes are TRBV29-1 and TRBJ1-2; TRBD1 might be the D (5 bases). Germline CDR1 reads SQVTM; CDR2 reads ANQGSEA. V was trimmed by 8 bases and J by 4 bases, leaving 20 bases between them. The CDR3 is made up of 14 amino acids. CDR3 amino acids: CSFDPLDRAYGYTF. CDR3 DNA: TGCAGCTTCGATCCATTAGACAGAGCCTATGGCTACACCTTC.

The chain carries TRBV2 and TRBJ2-1; D is undetermined. Germline V CDR1 and CDR2: SNHLY, FYNNEI. The germline V and J ends were trimmed by 10 bases and 1 base, with 14 bases remaining between them. This CDR3 spans 14 amino acids. CDR3 in amino acids: CATTDGRSYNEQFF. The CDR3 coding sequence is TGTGCCACCACTGACGGAAGGTCCTACAATGAGCAGTTCTTC.

As for this clone: The junction departs from the called germline gene at one end, perhaps through a read error. V and J are TRBV29-1 and TRBJ1-2; 11 bases match TRBD1. Germline lookup yields CDR1 SQVTM and CDR2 ANQGSEA. The CDR3 covers 9 residues. This CDR3 is CSSGTGGDF. Here the CDR3 DNA reads TGCAGCTCCGGGACAGGGGGAGATTTC. Drawing the rest from reference TRBV29-1 and TRBJ1-2, the complete variable domain is SAVISQKPSRDICQRGTSLTIQCQVDSQVTMMFWYRQQPGQSLTLIATANQGSEATYESGFVIDKFPISRPNLTFSTLTVSNMSPEDSSIYLCSSGTGGDFGSGTRLTVV.

This chain uses TRBV7-3 with TRBJ2-1; 9 bases are shared with TRBD1. Germline V CDR1 and CDR2: SGHTA, FQGTGA. The V segment lost 4 bases and the J segment 4 bases; nucleotides outside the gene matches: 2. This CDR3 spans 14 amino acids. The CDR3 reads CASSSTGGYNEQFF. For the CDR3, the DNA is TGTGCCAGCAGCTCGACAGGGGGTTACAATGAGCAGTTCTTC.